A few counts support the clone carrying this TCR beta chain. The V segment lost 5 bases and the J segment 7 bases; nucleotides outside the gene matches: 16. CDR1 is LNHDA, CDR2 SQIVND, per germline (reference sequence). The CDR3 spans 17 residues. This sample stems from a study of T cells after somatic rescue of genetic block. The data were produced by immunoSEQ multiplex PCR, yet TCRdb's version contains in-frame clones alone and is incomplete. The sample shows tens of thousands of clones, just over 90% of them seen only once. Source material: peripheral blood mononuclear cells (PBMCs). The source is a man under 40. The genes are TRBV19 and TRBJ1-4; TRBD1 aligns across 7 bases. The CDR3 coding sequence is TGTGCCAGTAGTGACAGGGCGGTAGGCTCAGCCGCTGAAAAACTGTTTTTT. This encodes CASSDRAVGSAAEKLFF.